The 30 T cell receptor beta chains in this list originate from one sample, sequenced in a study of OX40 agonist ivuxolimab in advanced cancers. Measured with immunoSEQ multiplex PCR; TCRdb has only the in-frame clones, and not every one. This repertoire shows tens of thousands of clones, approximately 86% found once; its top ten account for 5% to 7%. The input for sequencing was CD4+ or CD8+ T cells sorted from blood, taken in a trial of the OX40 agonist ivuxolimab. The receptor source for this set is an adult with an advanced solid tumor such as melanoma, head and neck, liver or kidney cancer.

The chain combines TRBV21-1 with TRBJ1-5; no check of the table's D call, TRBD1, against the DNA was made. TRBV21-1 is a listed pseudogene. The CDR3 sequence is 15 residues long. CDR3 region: CASSKVGRGGQPQHF. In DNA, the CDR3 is TGTGCCAGCAGCAAGGTTGGTAGGGGTGGTCAGCCCCAGCATTTT.

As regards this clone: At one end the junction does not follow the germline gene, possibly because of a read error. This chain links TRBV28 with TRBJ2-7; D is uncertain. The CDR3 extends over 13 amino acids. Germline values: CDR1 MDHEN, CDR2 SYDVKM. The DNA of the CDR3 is TGTGCCAGCAGTCCCCGGGCCTTCTACGGGCAGTACTTC. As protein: CASSPRAFYGQYF.

CDR3 sequence: CASSPEINTGELFF. The CDR3, as DNA: TGTGCCAGCTCACCGGAAATCAACACCGGGGAGCTGTTTTTT. The chain has TRBV18 and TRBJ2-2; D remains ambiguous. CDR3 length: 14 residues. The germline V gene encodes CDR1 KGHSH and CDR2 LQKENI. V was clipped by 3 bases and J by 2 bases, with 7 bases between them.

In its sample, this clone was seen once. The CDR3 DNA reads TGTGCCAGCAGTCCCACAGGGCTAGAGCAGTACGTC. It encodes CASSPTGLEQYV. The chain uses TRBV6-6 and TRBJ2-7; D possibly corresponds to TRBD1 (6 bases). The CDR3 runs 12 residues. The V end lost 5 bases, the J end lost 7 bases, and 12 bases lay between the germline ends. Germline-derived CDR1 and CDR2 are MNHNY and SVGAGI (reference sequence).

The CDR3 DNA follows: TGTGCCAGCAGCTACACGAGAAAGGGTCCCAGTACCTACGAGCAGTACTTC. Protein: CASSYTRKGPSTYEQYF. The V call is TRBV27, the J call TRBJ2-5, with D unresolved. The J call may be faulty, since TRBJ2-7 better matches the DNA end. The CDR3 is made up of 17 amino acids. Germline V CDR1 and CDR2: MNHEY, SMNVEV (reference sequence).

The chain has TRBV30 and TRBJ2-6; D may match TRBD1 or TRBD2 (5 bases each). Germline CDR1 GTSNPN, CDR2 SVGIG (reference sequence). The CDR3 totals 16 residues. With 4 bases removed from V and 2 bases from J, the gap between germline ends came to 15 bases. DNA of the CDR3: TGTGCCTGGAATAGGCCAGGGACGCCTGGGGCCAACGTCCTGACTTTC. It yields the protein CAWNRPGTPGANVLTF.

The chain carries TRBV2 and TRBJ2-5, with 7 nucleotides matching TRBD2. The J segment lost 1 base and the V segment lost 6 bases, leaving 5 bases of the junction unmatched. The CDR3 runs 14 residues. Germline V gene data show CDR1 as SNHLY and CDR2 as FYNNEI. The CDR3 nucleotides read TGTGCCAGCAGAGGGGACTATTTCCAAGAGACCCAGTACTTC. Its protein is CASRGDYFQETQYF.

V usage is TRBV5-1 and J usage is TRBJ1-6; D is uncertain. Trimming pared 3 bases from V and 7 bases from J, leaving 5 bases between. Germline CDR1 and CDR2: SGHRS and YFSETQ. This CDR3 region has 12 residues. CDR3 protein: CASSSENSPLHF. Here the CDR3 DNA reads TGCGCCAGCAGCTCGGAAAATTCACCCCTCCACTTT.

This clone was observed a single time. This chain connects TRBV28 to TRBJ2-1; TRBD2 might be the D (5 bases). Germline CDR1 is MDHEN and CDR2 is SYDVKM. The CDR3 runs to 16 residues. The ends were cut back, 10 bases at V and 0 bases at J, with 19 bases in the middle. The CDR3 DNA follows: TGTGCCACCACGAGCGGCGGCGAATTCTCCTACAATGAGCAGTTCTTC. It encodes CATTSGGEFSYNEQFF.

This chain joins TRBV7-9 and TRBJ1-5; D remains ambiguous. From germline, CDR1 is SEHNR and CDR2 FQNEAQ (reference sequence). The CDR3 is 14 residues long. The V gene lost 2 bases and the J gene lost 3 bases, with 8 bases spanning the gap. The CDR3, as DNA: TGTGCCAGCAGCTTATTGGGGTTCAATCAGCCCCAGCATTTT. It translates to CASSLLGFNQPQHF.

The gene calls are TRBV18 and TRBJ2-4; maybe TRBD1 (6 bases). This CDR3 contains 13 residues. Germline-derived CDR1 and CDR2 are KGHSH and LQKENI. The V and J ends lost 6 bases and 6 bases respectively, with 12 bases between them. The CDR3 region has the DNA TGTGCCAGCTCCCAGAAACAGGGAAACATTCAGTACTTC. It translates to CASSQKQGNIQYF.

The CDR3 here is CASSQEGIGGTEAFF. DNA of the CDR3: TGCGCCAGCAGCCAAGAGGGGATAGGGGGAACTGAAGCTTTCTTT. J is TRBJ1-1 and V is TRBV4-3; perhaps TRBD1 as D (6 bases). The CDR3 spans 15 residues. The V and J ends lost 0 bases and 5 bases respectively, with 13 bases between them. The germline CDR1 and CDR2 sequences are LGHNA and YSLEER.

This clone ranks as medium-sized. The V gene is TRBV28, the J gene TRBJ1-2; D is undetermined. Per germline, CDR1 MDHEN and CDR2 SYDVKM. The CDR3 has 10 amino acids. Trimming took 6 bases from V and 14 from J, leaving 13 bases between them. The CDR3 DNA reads TGTGCCAGCAGCGGAGGTGGCAGGACCTTC. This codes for CASSGGGRTF.

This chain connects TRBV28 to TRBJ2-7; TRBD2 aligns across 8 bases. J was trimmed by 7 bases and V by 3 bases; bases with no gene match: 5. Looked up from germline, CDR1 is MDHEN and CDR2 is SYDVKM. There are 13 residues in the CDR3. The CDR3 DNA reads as TGTGCCAGCAGTTTCTCGGGAGGGGGAGAGCAGTACTTC. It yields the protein CASSFSGGGEQYF.

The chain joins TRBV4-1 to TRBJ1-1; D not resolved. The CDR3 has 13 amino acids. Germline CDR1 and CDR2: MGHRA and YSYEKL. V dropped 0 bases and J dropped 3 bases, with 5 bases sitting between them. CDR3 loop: CASSQDGDTEAFF. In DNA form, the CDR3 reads TGCGCCAGCAGCCAAGACGGAGACACTGAAGCTTTCTTT.

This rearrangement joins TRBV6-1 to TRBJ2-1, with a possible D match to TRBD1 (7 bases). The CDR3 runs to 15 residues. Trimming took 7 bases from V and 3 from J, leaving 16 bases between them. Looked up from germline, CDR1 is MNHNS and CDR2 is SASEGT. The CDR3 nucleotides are TGTGCCAGCACGGCGGGGACAGCAAACTACAATGAGCAGTTCTTC. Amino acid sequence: CASTAGTANYNEQFF.

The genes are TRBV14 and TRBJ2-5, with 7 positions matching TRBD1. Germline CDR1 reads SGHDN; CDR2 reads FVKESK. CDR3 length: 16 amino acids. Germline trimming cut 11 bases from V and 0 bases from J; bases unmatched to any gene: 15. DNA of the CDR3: TGTGCCCGAGTATGCCGGGACAGTAATTACCAAGAGACCCAGTACTTC. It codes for CARVCRDSNYQETQYF.

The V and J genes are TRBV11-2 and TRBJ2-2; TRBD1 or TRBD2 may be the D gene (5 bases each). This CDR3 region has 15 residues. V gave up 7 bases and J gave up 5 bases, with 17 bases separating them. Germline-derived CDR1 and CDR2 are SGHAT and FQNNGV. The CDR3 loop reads CASTSLGRPTGELFF. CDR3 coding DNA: TGTGCCAGCACCTCCCTGGGACGGCCGACCGGGGAGCTGTTTTTT.

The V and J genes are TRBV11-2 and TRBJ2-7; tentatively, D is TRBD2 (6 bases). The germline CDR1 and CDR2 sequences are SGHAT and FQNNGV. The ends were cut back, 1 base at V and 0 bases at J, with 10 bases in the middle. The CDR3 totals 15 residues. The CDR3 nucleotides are TGTGCCAGCAGCTTAGGGCTCGGGAGCTCCTACGAGCAGTACTTC. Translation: CASSLGLGSSYEQYF.

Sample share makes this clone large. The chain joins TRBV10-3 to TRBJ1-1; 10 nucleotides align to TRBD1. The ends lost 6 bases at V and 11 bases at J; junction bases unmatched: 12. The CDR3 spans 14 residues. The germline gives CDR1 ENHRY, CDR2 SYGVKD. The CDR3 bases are TGTGCCATCAGGGACCTTCCCGGGACAGGGGTGGCTTTCTTT. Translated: CAIRDLPGTGVAFF.

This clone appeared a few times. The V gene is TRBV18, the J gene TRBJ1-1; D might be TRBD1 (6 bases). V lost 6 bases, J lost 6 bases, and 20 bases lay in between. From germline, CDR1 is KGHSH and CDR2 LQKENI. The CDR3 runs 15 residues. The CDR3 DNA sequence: TGTGCCAGCTCCCTCCCGACAGGATTAAACGCTGAAGCTTTCTTT. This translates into CASSLPTGLNAEAFF.

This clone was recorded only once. The chain's CDR3 is CASSLYLLSNYGYTF. The CDR3 nucleotides are TGTGCCAGCAGTTTATACCTACTTTCTAACTATGGCTACACCTTC. This sequence joins TRBV28 and TRBJ1-2; no firm D call. This CDR3 is built from 15 residues. CDR1 MDHEN and CDR2 SYDVKM come from the germline V gene. V lost 1 base and J lost 0, with 9 bases in between.

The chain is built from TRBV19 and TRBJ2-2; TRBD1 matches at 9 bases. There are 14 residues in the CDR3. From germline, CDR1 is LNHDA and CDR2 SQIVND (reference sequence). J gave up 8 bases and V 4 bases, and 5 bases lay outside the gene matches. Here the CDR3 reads CASSTGQGIGELFF. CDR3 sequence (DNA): TGTGCCAGTAGTACCGGACAGGGGATAGGGGAGCTGTTTTTT.

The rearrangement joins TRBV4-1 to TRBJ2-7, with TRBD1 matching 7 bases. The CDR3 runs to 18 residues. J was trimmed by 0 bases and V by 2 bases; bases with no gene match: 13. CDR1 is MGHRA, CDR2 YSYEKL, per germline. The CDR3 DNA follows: TGCGCCAGCAGCCAACGAAGCTTCCGGGACAGCGCCTCCTACGAGCAGTACTTC. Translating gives CASSQRSFRDSASYEQYF.

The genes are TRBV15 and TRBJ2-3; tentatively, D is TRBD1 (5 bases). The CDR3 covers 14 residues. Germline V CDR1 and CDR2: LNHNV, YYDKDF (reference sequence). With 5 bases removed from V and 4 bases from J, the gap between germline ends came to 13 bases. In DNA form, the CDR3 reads TGTGCCACCAGCTCGTGGCAGGGCTCAGATACGCAGTATTTT. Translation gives CATSSWQGSDTQYF.

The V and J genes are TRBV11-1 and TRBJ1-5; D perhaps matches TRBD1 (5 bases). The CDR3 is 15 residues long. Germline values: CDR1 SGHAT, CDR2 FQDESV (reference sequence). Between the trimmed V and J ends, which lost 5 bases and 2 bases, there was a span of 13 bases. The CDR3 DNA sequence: TGTGCCAGCAGCCAGGGCGGTATAGGCAATCAGCCCCAGCATTTT. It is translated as CASSQGGIGNQPQHF.

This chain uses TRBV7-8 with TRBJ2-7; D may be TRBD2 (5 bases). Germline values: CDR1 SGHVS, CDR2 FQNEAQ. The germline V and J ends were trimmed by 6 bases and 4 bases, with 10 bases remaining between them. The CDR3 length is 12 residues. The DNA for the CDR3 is TGTGCCAGCAGAAGAGAGGGATACGAGCAGTACTTC. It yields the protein CASRREGYEQYF.

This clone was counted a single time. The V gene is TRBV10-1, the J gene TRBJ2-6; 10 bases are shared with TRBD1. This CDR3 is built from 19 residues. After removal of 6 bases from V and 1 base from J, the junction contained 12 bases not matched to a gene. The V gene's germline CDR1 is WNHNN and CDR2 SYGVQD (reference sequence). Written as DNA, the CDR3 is TGCGCCAGCAGGATTAGTGGACAGGGGGATAATTCTGGGGCCAACGTCCTGACTTTC. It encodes CASRISGQGDNSGANVLTF.

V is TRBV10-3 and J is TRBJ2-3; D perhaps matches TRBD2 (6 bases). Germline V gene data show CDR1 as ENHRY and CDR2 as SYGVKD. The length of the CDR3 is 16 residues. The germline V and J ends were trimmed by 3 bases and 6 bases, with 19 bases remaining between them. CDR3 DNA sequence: TGTGCCATCAGTGAAGGCGGGAAGCTAGCGAAGGATACGCAGTATTTT. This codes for CAISEGGKLAKDTQYF.

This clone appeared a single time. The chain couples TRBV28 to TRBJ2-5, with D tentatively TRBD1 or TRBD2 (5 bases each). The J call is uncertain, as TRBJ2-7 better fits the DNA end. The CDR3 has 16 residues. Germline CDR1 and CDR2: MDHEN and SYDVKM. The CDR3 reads CASSLRPGRGLIEQYF. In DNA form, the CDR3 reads TGTGCCAGCAGTTTAAGGCCCGGACGGGGCTTGATCGAGCAGTACTTC.